In its sample, the clone carrying this T cell receptor beta chain was seen once. Its specificity is unknown. This sample is drawn from a study of blood T cells in healthy people across ages. Donation came from healthy Caucasian individuals in Russia who were aged about 6 to 95. PBMCs numbering at least 6.5 million were isolated per sample. Study-level findings and limits: TCR beta diversity tracked closely with naive T cell percentage.

CDR1 is MNHNY, CDR2 SVGAGI, per germline (reference sequence). V was clipped by 8 bases and J by 9 bases; unmatched bases: 16. The CDR3 totals 15 residues. A second PCR, run for about 7 to 11 cycles, used a sample-barcoded 5' primer plus a J-beta primer mix. Via MiXCR, TCRdb re-called the 5' RACE reads, giving one row per CDR3 protein. The repertoire holds about 1.8 million distinct CDR3 sequences, with roughly 49% as singletons. The TCR comes from a middle-aged woman in good health. The chain has TRBV6-6 and TRBJ1-2; 9 nucleotides match TRBD1. Input material: blood. DNA of the CDR3: TGTGCCAGCGCACACCGACAGGGGGTTAAGGATAGCTACACCTTC. Its protein is CASAHRQGVKDSYTF.